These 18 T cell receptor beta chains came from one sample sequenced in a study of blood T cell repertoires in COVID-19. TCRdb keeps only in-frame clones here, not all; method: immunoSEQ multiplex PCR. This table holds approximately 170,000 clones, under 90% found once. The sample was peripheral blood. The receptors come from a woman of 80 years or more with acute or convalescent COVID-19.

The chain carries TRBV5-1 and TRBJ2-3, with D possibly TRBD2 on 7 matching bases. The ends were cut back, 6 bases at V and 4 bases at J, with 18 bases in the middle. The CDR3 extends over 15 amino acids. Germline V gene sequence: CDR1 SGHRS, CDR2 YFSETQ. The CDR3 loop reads CASTARGGRADTQYF. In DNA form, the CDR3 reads TGCGCCAGCACTGCCAGGGGAGGGCGGGCAGATACGCAGTATTTT.

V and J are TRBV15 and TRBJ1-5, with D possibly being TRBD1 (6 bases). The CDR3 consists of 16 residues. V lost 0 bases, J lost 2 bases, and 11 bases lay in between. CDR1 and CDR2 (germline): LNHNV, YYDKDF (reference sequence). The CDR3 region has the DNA TGTGCCACCAGCAGAGAATTACAGGGCGGCAATCAGCCCCAGCATTTT. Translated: CATSRELQGGNQPQHF.

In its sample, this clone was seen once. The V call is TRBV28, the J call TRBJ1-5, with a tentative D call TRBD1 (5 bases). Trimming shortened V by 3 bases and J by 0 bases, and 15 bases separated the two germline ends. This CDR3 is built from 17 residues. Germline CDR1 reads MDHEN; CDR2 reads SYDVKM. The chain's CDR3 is CASSFVDSSHSNQPQHF. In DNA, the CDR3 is TGTGCCAGCAGTTTTGTAGACAGTTCCCATAGCAATCAGCCCCAGCATTTT.

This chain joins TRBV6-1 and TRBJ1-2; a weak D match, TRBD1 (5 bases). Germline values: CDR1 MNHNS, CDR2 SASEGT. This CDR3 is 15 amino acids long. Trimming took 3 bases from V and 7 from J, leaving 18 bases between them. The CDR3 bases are TGTGCCAGCAGTGAGGGGTCCGTGACAAGGGGTGGCTACACCTTC. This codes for CASSEGSVTRGGYTF.

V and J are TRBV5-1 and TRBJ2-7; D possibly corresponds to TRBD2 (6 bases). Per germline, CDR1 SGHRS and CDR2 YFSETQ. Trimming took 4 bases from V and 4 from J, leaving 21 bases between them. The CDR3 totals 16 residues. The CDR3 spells CASSPASSPGVYEQYF. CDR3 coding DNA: TGCGCCAGCAGCCCGGCTAGTTCCCCGGGGGTATACGAGCAGTACTTC.

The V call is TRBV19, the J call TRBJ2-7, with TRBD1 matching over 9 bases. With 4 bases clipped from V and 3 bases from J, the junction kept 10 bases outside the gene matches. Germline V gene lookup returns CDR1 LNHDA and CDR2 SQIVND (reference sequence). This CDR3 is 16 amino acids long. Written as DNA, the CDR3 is TGTGCCAGTAGTAAACGGCTCGAGGGACAGGGCTACGAGCAGTACTTC. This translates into CASSKRLEGQGYEQYF.

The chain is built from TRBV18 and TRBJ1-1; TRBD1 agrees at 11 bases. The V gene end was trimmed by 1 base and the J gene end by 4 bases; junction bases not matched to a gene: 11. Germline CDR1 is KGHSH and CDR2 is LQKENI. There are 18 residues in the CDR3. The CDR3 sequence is CASSPQTGTGTGGTEAFF. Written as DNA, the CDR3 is TGTGCCAGCTCACCACAGACCGGCACCGGGACAGGGGGCACTGAAGCTTTCTTT.

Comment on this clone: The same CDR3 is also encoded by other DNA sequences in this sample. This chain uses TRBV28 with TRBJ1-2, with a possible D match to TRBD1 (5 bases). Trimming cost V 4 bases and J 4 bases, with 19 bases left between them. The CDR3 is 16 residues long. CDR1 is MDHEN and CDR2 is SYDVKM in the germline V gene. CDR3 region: CASSSIGTGLVYGYTF. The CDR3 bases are TGTGCCAGCAGTTCGATTGGAACAGGTTTGGTCTATGGCTACACCTTC.

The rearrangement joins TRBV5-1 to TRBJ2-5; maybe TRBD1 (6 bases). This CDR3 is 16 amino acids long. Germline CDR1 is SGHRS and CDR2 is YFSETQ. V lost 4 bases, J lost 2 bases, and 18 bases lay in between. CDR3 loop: CASSPGPRGTQETQYF. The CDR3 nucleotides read TGCGCCAGCAGCCCGGGGCCCAGGGGTACGCAAGAGACCCAGTACTTC.

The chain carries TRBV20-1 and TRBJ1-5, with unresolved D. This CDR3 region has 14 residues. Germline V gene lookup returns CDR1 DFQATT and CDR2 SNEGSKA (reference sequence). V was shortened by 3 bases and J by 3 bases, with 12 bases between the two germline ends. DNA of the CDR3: TGCAGTGCTAGTTTGCCACAGCCCAATCAGCCCCAGCATTTT. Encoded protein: CSASLPQPNQPQHF.

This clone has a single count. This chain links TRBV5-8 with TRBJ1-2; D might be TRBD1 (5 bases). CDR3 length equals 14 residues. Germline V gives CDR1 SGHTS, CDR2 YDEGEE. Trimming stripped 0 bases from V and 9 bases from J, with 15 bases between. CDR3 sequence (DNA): TGTGCCAGCAGCTTGGGACAATCCGACAGCAGCTACACCTTC. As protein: CASSLGQSDSSYTF.

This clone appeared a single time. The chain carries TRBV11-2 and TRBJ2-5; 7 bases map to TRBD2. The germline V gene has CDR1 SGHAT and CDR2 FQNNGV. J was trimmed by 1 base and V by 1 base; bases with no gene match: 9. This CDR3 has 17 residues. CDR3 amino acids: CASSLGSLRTSQETQYF. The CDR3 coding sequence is TGTGCCAGCAGCTTAGGAAGTCTCAGGACTAGCCAAGAGACCCAGTACTTC. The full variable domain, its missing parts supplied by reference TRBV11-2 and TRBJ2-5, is EAGVAQSPRYKIIEKRQSVAFWCNPISGHATLYWYQQILGQGPKLLIQFQNNGVVDDSQLPKDRFSAERLKGVDSTLKIQPAKLEDSAVYLCASSLGSLRTSQETQYFGPGTRLLVL.

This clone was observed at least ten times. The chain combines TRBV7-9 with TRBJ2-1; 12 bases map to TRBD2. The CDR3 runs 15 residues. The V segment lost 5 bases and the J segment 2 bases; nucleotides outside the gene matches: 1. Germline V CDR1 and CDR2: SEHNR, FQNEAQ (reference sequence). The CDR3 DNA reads TGTGCCAGCAGCCCTAGCGGGAGGGCCTACAATGAGCAGTTCTTC. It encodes CASSPSGRAYNEQFF.

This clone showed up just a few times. The chain's CDR3 is CASSLTSGFYNEQFF. The CDR3 nucleotides read TGTGCCAGCAGCTTGACTAGCGGGTTCTACAATGAGCAGTTCTTC. The rearrangement uses TRBV5-4 and TRBJ2-1, with TRBD2 matching 9 bases. Germline lookup yields CDR1 SGHNT and CDR2 YYREEE (reference sequence). V was clipped by 1 base and J by 3 bases; unmatched bases: 2. This CDR3 spans 15 amino acids.

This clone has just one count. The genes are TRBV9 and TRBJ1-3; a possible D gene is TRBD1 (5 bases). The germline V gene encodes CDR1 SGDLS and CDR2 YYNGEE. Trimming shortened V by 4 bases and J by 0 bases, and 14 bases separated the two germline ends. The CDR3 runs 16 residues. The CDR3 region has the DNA TGTGCCAGCAGCCGACAGCAGGGCGGCTCTGGAAACACCATATATTTT. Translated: CASSRQQGGSGNTIYF.

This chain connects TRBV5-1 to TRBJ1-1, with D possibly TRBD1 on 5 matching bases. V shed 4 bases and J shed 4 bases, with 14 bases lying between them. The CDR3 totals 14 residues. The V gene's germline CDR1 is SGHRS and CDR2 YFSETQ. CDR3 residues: CASSLTALTTEAFF. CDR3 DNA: TGCGCCAGCAGCCTGACAGCGCTAACCACTGAAGCTTTCTTT.

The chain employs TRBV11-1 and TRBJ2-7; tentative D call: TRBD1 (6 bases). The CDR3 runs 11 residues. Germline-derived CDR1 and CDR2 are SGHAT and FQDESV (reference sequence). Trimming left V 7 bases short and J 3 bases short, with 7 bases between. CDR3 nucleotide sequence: TGTGCCAGCAAGGGGGACTACGAGCAGTACTTC. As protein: CASKGDYEQYF.

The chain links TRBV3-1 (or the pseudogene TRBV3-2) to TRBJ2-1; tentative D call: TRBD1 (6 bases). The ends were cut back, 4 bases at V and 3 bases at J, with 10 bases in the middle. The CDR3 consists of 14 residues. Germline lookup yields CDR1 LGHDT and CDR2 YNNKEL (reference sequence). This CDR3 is CASSPGQFYNEQFF. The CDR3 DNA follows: TGTGCCAGCAGCCCCGGACAGTTCTACAATGAGCAGTTCTTC.